This TCR beta chain originates from a study of early T cells in non-severe SARS-CoV-2 infection. Overall study: Sequenced bulk RNA came from whole blood that was unsorted, and chains were unpaired. Regarding the study as a whole: Private and CD4 specificities were missed by VDJdb matching, which favored anti-spike CD8 responses.

V gave up 2 bases and J gave up 0 bases, with 11 bases separating them. CDR1 and CDR2 from the germline V gene are LGHDT and YNNKEL (reference sequence). This CDR3 spans 16 amino acids. Researchers attached unique molecular identifiers to individual cDNA molecules. MiXCR, applied by TCRdb to the 5' RACE reads, yields one record per CDR3 protein. The data hold some 61,000 distinct CDR3 sequences, with 7.5% to 9% observed a single time. This clonotype appeared many times. Its antigen is unidentified. This sequence originates from an adult who was a healthcare worker with PCR-confirmed SARS-CoV-2 infection or an uninfected control (not recorded which). The chain is built from TRBV3-1 and TRBJ2-4; a weak D match, TRBD1 (6 bases). The specimen was whole blood, collected at baseline. The CDR3 protein is CASSQSQGLAKNIQYF. CDR3 nucleotides: TGTGCCAGCAGCCAATCCCAGGGGCTAGCCAAAAACATTCAGTACTTC.